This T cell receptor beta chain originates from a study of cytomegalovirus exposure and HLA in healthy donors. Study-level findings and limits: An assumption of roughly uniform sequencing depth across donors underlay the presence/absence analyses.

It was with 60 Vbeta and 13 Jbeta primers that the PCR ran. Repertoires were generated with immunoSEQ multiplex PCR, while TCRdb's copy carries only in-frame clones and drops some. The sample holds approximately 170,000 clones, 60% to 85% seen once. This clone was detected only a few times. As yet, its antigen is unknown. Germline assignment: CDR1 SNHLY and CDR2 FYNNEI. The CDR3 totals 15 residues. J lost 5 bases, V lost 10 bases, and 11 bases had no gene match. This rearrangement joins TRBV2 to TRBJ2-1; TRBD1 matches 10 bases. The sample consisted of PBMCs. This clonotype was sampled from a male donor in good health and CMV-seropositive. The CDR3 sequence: CATPTGTGVDNEQFF. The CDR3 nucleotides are TGTGCCACCCCAACCGGGACAGGGGTAGACAATGAGCAGTTCTTC.